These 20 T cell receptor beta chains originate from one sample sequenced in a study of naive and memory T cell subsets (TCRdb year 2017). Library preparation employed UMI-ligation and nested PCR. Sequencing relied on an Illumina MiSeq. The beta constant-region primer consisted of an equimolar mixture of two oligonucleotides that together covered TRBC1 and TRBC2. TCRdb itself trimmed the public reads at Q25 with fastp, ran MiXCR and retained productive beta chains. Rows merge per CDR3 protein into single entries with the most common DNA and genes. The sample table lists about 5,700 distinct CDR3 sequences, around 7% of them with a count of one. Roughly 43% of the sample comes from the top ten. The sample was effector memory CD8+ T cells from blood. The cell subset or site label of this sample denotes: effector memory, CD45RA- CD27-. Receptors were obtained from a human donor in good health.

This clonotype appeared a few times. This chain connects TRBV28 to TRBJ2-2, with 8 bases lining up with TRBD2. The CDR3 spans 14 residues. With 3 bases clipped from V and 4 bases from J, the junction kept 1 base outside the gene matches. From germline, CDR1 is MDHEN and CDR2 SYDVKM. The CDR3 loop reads CASSFGTSTGELFF. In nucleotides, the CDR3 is TGTGCCAGCAGTTTCGGGACTAGCACCGGGGAGCTGTTTTTT. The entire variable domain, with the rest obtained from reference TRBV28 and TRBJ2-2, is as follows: DVKVTQSSRYLVKRTGEKVFLECVQDMDHENMFWYRQDPGLGLRLIYFSYDVKMKEKGDIPEGYSVSREKKERFSLILESASTNQTSMYLCASSFGTSTGELFFGEGSRLTVL.

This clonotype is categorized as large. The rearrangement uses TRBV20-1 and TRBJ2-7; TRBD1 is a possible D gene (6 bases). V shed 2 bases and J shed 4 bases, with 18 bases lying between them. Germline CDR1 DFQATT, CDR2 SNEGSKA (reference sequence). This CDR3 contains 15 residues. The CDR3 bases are TGCAGTGCTAGACGCCCGACAGGTGGATTTTACGAGCAGTACTTC. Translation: CSARRPTGGFYEQYF.

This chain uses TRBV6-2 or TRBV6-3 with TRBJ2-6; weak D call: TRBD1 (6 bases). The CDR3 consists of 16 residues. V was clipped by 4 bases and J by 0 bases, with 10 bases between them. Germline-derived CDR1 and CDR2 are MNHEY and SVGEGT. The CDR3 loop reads CASSSGQSSGANVLTF. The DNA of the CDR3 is TGTGCCAGCAGTTCCGGACAGAGCTCTGGGGCCAACGTCCTGACTTTC.

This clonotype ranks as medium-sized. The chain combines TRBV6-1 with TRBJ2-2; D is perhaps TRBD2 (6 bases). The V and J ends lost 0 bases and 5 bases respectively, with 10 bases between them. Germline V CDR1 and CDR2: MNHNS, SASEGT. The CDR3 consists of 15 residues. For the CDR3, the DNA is TGTGCCAGCAGTGAAGCGGGGGGTGGGACCGGGGAGCTGTTTTTT. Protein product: CASSEAGGGTGELFF.

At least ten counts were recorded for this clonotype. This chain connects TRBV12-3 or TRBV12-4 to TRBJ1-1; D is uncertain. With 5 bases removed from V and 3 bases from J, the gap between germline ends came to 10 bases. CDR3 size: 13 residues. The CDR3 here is CASSPTVYTEAFF. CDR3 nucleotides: TGTGCCAGCAGTCCCACAGTGTACACTGAAGCTTTCTTT.

CDR3 protein: CASSQEESSGANVLTF. The DNA for the CDR3 is TGCGCCAGCAGCCAAGAAGAGAGCTCTGGGGCCAACGTCCTGACTTTC. V usage is TRBV4-3 and J usage is TRBJ2-6; no clear D gene. Germline CDR1 reads LGHNA; CDR2 reads YSLEER. Trimming removed 0 bases from V and 0 bases from J, with 6 bases in between. The CDR3 sequence is 16 residues long.

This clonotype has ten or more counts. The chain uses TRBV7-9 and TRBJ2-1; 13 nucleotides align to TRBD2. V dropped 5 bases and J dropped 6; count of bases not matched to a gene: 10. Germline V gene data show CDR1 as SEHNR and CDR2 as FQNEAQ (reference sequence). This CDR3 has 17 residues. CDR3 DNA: TGTGCCAGCAGCCGAGGGGGACTAGCGGGAAACCCCAATGAGCAGTTCTTC. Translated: CASSRGGLAGNPNEQFF. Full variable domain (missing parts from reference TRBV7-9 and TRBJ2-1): DTGVSQNPRHKITKRGQNVTFRCDPISEHNRLYWYRQTLGQGPEFLTYFQNEAQLEKSRLLSDRFSAERPKGSFSTLEIQRTEQGDSAMYLCASSRGGLAGNPNEQFFGPGTRLTVL.

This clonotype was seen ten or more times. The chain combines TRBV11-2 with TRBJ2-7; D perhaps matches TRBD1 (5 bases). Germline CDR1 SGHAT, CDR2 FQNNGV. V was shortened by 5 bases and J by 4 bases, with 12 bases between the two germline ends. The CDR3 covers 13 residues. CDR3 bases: TGTGCCAGCAGCCGCGACAGAAAGTACGAGCAGTACTTC. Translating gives CASSRDRKYEQYF.

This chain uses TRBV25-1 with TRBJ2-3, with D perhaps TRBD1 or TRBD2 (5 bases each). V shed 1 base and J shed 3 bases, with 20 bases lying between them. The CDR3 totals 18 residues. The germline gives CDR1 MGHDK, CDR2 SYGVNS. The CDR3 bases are TGTGCCAGCAGTGAATCCTCTAGGGGATGGGGCGGGACAGATACGCAGTATTTT. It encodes CASSESSRGWGGTDTQYF.

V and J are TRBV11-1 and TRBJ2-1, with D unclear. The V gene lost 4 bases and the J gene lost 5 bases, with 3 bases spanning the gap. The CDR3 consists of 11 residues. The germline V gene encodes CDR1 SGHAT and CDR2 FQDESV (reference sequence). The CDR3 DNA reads TGTGCCAGCAGCTGGAACAATGAGCAGTTCTTC. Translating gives CASSWNNEQFF. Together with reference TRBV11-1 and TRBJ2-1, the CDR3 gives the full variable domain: EAEVAQSPRYKITEKSQAVAFWCDPISGHATLYWYRQILGQGPELLVQFQDESVVDDSQLPKDRFSAERLKGVDSTLKIQPAELGDSAMYLCASSWNNEQFFGPGTRLTVL.

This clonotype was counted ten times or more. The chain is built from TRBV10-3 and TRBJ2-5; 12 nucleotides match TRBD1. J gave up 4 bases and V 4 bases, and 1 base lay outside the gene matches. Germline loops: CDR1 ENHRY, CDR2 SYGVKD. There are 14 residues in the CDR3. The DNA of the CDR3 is TGTGCCATCAGTGGGGGACAGGGGGCAGAGACCCAGTACTTC. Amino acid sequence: CAISGGQGAETQYF.

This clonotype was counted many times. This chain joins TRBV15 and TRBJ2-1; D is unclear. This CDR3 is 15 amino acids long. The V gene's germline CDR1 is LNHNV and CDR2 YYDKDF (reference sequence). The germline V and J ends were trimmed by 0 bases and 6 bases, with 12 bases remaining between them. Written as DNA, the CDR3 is TGTGCCACCAGCAGAGATCTGGAGACAAGCAATGAGCAGTTCTTC. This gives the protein CATSRDLETSNEQFF.

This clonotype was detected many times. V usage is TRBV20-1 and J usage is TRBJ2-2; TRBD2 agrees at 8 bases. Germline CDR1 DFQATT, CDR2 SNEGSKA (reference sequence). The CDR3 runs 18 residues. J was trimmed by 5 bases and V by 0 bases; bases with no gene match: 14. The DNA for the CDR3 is TGCAGTGCTAGAGATCTAGGGAGCGGGAGTGTGGATACCGGGGAGCTGTTTTTT. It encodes CSARDLGSGSVDTGELFF.

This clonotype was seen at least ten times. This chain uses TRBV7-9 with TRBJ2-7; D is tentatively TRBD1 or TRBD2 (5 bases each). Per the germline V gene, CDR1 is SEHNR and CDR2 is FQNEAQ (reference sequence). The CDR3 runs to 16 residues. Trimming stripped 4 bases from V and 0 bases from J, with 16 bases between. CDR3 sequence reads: CASSSQRDVNSYEQYF. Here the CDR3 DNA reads TGTGCCAGCAGCTCGCAAAGGGACGTTAACTCCTACGAGCAGTACTTC.

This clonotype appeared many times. The CDR3 region is CASSTLDRGPDGTEAFF. CDR3 sequence (DNA): TGTGCCAGCAGTACCCTCGACAGGGGGCCCGATGGCACTGAAGCTTTCTTT. The V call is TRBV27, the J call TRBJ1-1, with 10 bases that match TRBD1. The J segment lost 4 bases and the V segment lost 5 bases, leaving 13 bases of the junction unmatched. CDR3 size: 17 residues. Germline V gives CDR1 MNHEY, CDR2 SMNVEV (reference sequence).

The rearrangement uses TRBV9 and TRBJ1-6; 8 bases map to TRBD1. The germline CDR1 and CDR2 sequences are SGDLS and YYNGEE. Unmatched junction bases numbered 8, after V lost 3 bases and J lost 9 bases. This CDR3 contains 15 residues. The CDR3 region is CASSATGAGGSPLHF. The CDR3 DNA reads TGTGCCAGCAGCGCGACAGGGGCGGGTGGTTCACCCCTCCACTTT.

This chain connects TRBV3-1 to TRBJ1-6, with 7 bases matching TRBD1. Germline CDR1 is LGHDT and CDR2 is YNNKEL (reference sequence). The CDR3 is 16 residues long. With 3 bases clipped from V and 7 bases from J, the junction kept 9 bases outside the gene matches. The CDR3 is CASSQRATGENSPLHF. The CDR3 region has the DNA TGTGCCAGCAGCCAGCGGGCCACAGGGGAAAATTCACCCCTCCACTTT.

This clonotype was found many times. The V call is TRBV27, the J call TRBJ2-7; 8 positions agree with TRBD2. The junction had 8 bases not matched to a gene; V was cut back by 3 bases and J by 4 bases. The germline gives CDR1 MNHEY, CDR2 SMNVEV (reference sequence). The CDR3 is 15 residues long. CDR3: CASSFSGTKLYEQYF. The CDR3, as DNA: TGTGCCAGCAGTTTTAGCGGGACTAAGTTGTACGAGCAGTACTTC.

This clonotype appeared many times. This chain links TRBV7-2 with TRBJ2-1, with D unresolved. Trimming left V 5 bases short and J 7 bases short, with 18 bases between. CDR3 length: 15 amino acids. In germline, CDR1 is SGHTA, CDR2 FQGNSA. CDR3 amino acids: CASSHPSSARNEQFF. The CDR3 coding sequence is TGTGCCAGCAGCCACCCCTCTTCCGCGAGGAATGAGCAGTTCTTC.

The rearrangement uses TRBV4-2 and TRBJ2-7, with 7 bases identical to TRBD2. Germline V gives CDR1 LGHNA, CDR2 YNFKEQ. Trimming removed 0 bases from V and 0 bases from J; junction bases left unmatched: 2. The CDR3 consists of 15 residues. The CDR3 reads CASSQERGSSYEQYF. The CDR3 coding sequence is TGTGCCAGCAGCCAAGAGCGGGGGAGCTCCTACGAGCAGTACTTC.